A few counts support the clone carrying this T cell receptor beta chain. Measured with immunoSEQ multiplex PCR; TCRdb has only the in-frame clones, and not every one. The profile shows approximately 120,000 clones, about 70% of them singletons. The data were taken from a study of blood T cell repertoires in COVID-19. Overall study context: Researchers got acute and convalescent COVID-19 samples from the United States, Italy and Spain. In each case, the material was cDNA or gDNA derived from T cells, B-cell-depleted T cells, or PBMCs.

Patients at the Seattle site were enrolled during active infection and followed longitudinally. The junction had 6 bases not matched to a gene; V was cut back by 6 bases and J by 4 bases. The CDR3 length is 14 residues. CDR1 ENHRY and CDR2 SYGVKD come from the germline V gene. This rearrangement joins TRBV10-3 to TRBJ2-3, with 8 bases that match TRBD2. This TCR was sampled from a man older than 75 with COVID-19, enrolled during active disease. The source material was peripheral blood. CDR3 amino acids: CAIRSGSGSDTQYF. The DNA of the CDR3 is TGTGCCATCAGGAGCGGGAGCGGTTCAGATACGCAGTATTTT.